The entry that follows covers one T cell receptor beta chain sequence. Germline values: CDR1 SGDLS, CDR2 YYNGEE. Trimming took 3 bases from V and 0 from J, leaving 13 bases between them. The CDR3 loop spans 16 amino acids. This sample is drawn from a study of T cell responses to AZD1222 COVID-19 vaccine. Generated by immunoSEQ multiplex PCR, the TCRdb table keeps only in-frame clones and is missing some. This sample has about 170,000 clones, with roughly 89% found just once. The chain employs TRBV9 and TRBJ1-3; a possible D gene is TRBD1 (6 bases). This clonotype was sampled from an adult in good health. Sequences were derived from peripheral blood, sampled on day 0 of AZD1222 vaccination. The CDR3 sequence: CASSAQLTGSGNTIYF. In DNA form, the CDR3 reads TGTGCCAGCAGCGCGCAGTTGACAGGCTCTGGAAACACCATATATTTT.